This TCR beta chain was identified during a study of metastatic and nonmetastatic thyroid tumors (TCRdb year 2020). In the study overall: Repertoires from peripheral blood and from tumor or nodule tissue samples of malignant and benign thyroid patients were compared.

No treatment had been received by any patient before thyroid surgery. Patient clinical samples collected from about 2011 to 2018 were retrospectively analysed using T-cell receptor beta sequencing. Receptors were amplified or captured by PCR. The sequencing machine was an Illumina HiSeq 4000. High-throughput sequencing was used to profile the TCR beta-chain CDR3 region of every patient. The study's processing was this. A classifier to discriminate distant-metastatic papillary thyroid cancer patients was built from CDR3 differences across clinicopathological groups. The Shannon index was used to measure repertoire diversity, and the Morisita-Horn index was used to measure how similar tumor and blood repertoires were. Through fastp at Q25 and MiXCR, TCRdb rebuilt clones from the public reads, retaining in-frame beta chains. TCRdb, not the original authors, processed these V and J calls. Across this sample there are about 16,000 clones, with about 31% seen only once. The top ten clones comprise about 7% of the sample.

CDR1 and CDR2 are read off the germline V gene (reference sequence) as GTSNPN and SVGIG. V is reduced by 7 bases and J by 0 bases, leaving a spacing of 16 bases between them. The cysteine opens and the phenylalanine closes a CDR3 of 15 amino acids. The entry retains the CDR3 DNA only, 45 bases that are in frame from base 1. Here is what the overall study found, with its caveats: In both blood and tumor samples, malignant tumors were reported to have significantly higher TCR beta diversity than benign nodules.

This clone was counted between two and nine times. There is no known antigen for this receptor. No base-level quality is on record; no much larger clone is a single base apart. The chain is made from TRBV30 and TRBJ1-3; a tentative D match to TRBD1 spans 6 bases. The sequencing sample was made of tumor tissue. The clonotype originates from a female donor with papillary thyroid cancer or a benign thyroid nodule (not recorded which). Some clones in this sample may be carry-over from other donors' samples. This receptor has the CDR3 CASVKGGYSGNTIYF. The bases are TGTGCCTCAGTGAAAGGGGGGTACTCTGGAAACACCATATATTTT.